This record concerns one T cell receptor (beta chain) sequence. The data were obtained in a study of T cell responses to AZD1222 COVID-19 vaccine. Clones were read by immunoSEQ multiplex PCR, and TCRdb kept only the in-frame ones, dropping some. The sample has 95,000 to 150,000 clones; roughly 92% are singletons. Trimming cost V 3 bases and J 5 bases, with 5 bases left between them. CDR3 size: 13 residues. The germline V gene encodes CDR1 LGHNA and CDR2 YNFKEQ. This TCR was recovered from an adult in good health. Sequences were derived from peripheral blood, sampled on day 0 of AZD1222 vaccination. The chain couples TRBV4-2 to TRBJ1-6; no clear D gene. The CDR3 DNA follows: TGTGCCAGCAGCCACCCGAATAATTCACCCCTCCACTTT. Amino acids: CASSHPNNSPLHF.